Below are 23 T cell receptor beta chains sequenced from a single sample in a study of T-cell reconstitution after alpha-beta-depleted transplantation in children. TCRbeta library preparation incorporated unique molecular identifiers. MiXCR, applied by TCRdb to the PCR reads, yields one record per CDR3 protein. The profile shows around 130,000 distinct CDR3 sequences, more than 9.5% of them singletons. Sample: PBMCs, mostly from graft donor cells, taken 180 days after TCRalphabeta/CD19-depleted stem cell transplant. The receptors here all came from a girl in the first two years of life who had a stem cell transplant for combined immunodeficiency, so the T cells may come from the graft donor.

V is TRBV10-3 and J is TRBJ1-1; 8 bases line up with TRBD1. With 4 bases clipped from V and 2 bases from J, the junction kept 12 bases outside the gene matches. There are 17 residues in the CDR3. Germline CDR1 ENHRY, CDR2 SYGVKD. The CDR3 nucleotides read TGTGCCATCAGTGCACGACAGGGGTTGGGGACTAACACTGAAGCTTTCTTT. This sequence encodes CAISARQGLGTNTEAFF.

This clonotype was detected ten times or more. This chain uses TRBV11-2 with TRBJ2-1, with TRBD1 as a possible D gene (6 bases). CDR1 is SGHAT and CDR2 is FQNNGV in the germline V gene. This CDR3 has 13 amino acids. V was cut by 7 bases and J by 2 bases, with 9 bases left in between. The CDR3 spells CASTWGPYNEQFF. As DNA, the CDR3 is TGTGCCAGCACATGGGGGCCCTACAATGAGCAGTTCTTC. The variable domain in full, completed from reference TRBV11-2 and TRBJ2-1, reads EAGVAQSPRYKIIEKRQSVAFWCNPISGHATLYWYQQILGQGPKLLIQFQNNGVVDDSQLPKDRFSAERLKGVDSTLKIQPAKLEDSAVYLCASTWGPYNEQFFGPGTRLTVL.

The chain recombines TRBV24-1 with TRBJ2-3, with D maybe TRBD1 (6 bases). This CDR3 region has 14 residues. Germline CDR1 is KGHDR and CDR2 is SFDVKD. V lost 5 bases to trimming and J lost 1 base, with 9 bases between them. In DNA form, the CDR3 reads TGTGCCACCAGTGGGACAGCAGGCACAGATACGCAGTATTTT. Its protein product is CATSGTAGTDTQYF.

The chain recombines TRBV10-3 with TRBJ2-7; 10 nucleotides agree with TRBD2. Germline loops: CDR1 ENHRY, CDR2 SYGVKD. Trimming removed 3 bases from V and 3 bases from J; junction bases left unmatched: 14. The CDR3 sequence is 18 residues long. CDR3 sequence: CAISDFEGISGGLYEQYF. The DNA for the CDR3 is TGTGCCATCAGTGACTTCGAAGGGATTAGCGGGGGGCTCTACGAGCAGTACTTC.

This clonotype was recorded at least ten times. The chain carries TRBV12-3 or TRBV12-4 and TRBJ2-2; 10 nucleotides agree with TRBD2. V was pared by 7 bases and J by 3 bases, with 5 bases of the junction left unmatched. CDR3 length: 15 residues. The CDR3, as DNA: TGTGCCAGCACCCCGCTAGCGGGAGACACCGGGGAGCTGTTTTTT. This gives the protein CASTPLAGDTGELFF.

This clonotype was found many times. The chain is built from TRBV20-1 and TRBJ2-5, with 12 bases that match TRBD2. V lost 3 bases to trimming and J lost 1 base; unmatched junction nucleotides: 12. Germline CDR1 and CDR2: DFQATT and SNEGSKA (reference sequence). The CDR3 contains 18 residues. The CDR3 spells CSASKLAGGPRIQETQYF. CDR3 DNA sequence: TGCAGTGCTAGTAAGCTAGCGGGAGGGCCGCGGATCCAAGAGACCCAGTACTTC.

This clonotype was seen only a few times. The genes are TRBV11-3 and TRBJ2-1; D possibly corresponds to TRBD2 (6 bases). V was pared by 4 bases and J by 6 bases, with 10 bases between. This CDR3 comprises 13 residues. Germline CDR1 SGHNT, CDR2 YENEEA. The CDR3 coding sequence is TGTGCCAGCAGCTGGGGACTTGTCAATGAGCAGTTCTTC. This codes for CASSWGLVNEQFF.

This clonotype was observed many times. V gene TRBV18 combines with J gene TRBJ2-5; weak D call: TRBD1 (5 bases). The CDR3 runs to 16 residues. In germline, CDR1 is KGHSH, CDR2 LQKENI. V gave up 3 bases and J gave up 4 bases, with 18 bases separating them. The CDR3 nucleotides read TGTGCCAGCTCACCGACAGAGTCTTGGATGGGAGAGACCCAGTACTTC. Protein product: CASSPTESWMGETQYF. The complete variable domain, with remaining parts taken from reference TRBV18 and TRBJ2-5, reads NAGVMQNPRHLVRRRGQEARLRCSPMKGHSHVYWYRQLPEEGLKFMVYLQKENIIDESGMPKERFSAEFPKEGPSILRIQQVVRGDSAAYFCASSPTESWMGETQYFGPGTRLLVL.

In this sample, this clonotype turned up many times. The V gene is TRBV19, the J gene TRBJ2-1, with TRBD2 identical over 10 bases. The CDR3 runs 15 residues. V trimming: 5 bases; J trimming: 7 bases; junction bases outside the gene matches: 8. Germline CDR1 is LNHDA and CDR2 is SQIVND (reference sequence). CDR3 DNA: TGTGCCAGTAGTTCCCCCCGGACTAGCGGAAATGAGCAGTTCTTC. Translation: CASSSPRTSGNEQFF.

V and J are TRBV2 and TRBJ1-3; D is unresolved. Trimming cost V 7 bases and J 1 base, with 14 bases left between them. The CDR3 loop spans 15 amino acids. Germline CDR1 and CDR2: SNHLY and FYNNEI. CDR3 DNA: TGTGCCAGCACCCGAATTCAAGGATCTGGAAACACCATATATTTT. It specifies CASTRIQGSGNTIYF.

This clonotype was seen a handful of times. The chain employs TRBV3-1 and TRBJ2-2; 10 bases align to TRBD1. From germline, CDR1 is LGHDT and CDR2 YNNKEL (reference sequence). This CDR3 region has 17 residues. V lost 8 bases and J lost 6; bases outside the gene matches: 15. The CDR3 DNA reads as TGTGCCAGCTGCTATCCGCCGGGACAGGGGATACCCGGGGAGCTGTTTTTT. It is translated as CASCYPPGQGIPGELFF.

This clonotype was observed a few times. The CDR3 nucleotides are TGTGCCAGCAGCTTGGGCGGGATATCCTACAATGAGCAGTTCTTC. Translation gives CASSLGGISYNEQFF. The chain recombines TRBV5-6 with TRBJ2-1, with D tentatively TRBD2 (6 bases). The CDR3 extends over 15 amino acids. Germline V gives CDR1 SGHDT, CDR2 YYEEEE. V dropped 0 bases and J dropped 1 base, with 8 bases sitting between them.

The genes are TRBV7-2 and TRBJ2-6, with D tentatively TRBD1 (5 bases). The CDR3 is made up of 12 amino acids. Trimming took 0 bases from V and 17 from J, leaving 11 bases between them. Germline V gene lookup returns CDR1 SGHTA and CDR2 FQGNSA. CDR3 nucleotides: TGTGCCAGCAGCTTAGCAGGCAGGGAAATGACTTTC. This translates into CASSLAGREMTF.

This clonotype was picked up a small number of times. This chain uses TRBV9 with TRBJ1-3, with a possible D match to TRBD1 (5 bases). Germline V CDR1 and CDR2: SGDLS, YYNGEE. Trimming removed 4 bases at V and 4 bases at J, with 15 bases between. This CDR3 comprises 15 residues. The CDR3 DNA reads TGTGCCAGCAGCCCCTATGGGGGGTCGGGAAACACCATATATTTT. Translation gives CASSPYGGSGNTIYF. The variable domain in full, with the rest retrieved from reference TRBV9 and TRBJ1-3, is DSGVTQTPKHLITATGQRVTLRCSPRSGDLSVYWYQQSLDQGLQFLIQYYNGEERAKGNILERFSAQQFPDLHSELNLSSLELGDSALYFCASSPYGGSGNTIYFGEGSWLTVV.

The CDR3 region has the DNA TGTGCCAGCAGCGCCCACCGAGGAAATGAAAAACTGTTTTTT. Amino acids: CASSAHRGNEKLFF. The V and J genes are TRBV9 and TRBJ1-4; no firm D call. The CDR3 loop spans 14 amino acids. The V end lost 3 bases, the J end lost 5 bases, and 11 bases lay between the germline ends. Germline V gene lookup returns CDR1 SGDLS and CDR2 YYNGEE.

A few counts support this clonotype. The V call is TRBV7-2, the J call TRBJ2-5; perhaps TRBD2 as D (6 bases). Trimming took off 2 bases at V and 5 bases at J, with 9 bases between the two ends. The germline V gene encodes CDR1 SGHTA and CDR2 FQGNSA. The CDR3 is 13 amino acids. The CDR3 DNA reads TGTGCCAGCAGCTTATGGCGGGGTGAGACCCAGTACTTC. Protein sequence: CASSLWRGETQYF.

The chain uses TRBV29-1 and TRBJ1-6; D unresolved. The V gene's germline CDR1 is SQVTM and CDR2 ANQGSEA. V was shortened by 5 bases and J by 10 bases, with 6 bases between the two germline ends. The CDR3 is 10 residues long. This chain's CDR3 is CSVRRSPLHF. The DNA for the CDR3 is TGCAGCGTTCGACGCTCACCCCTCCACTTT.

This rearrangement joins TRBV20-1 to TRBJ2-7; D unresolved. Per germline, CDR1 DFQATT and CDR2 SNEGSKA (reference sequence). This CDR3 has 11 amino acids. Trimming stripped 0 bases from V and 6 bases from J, with 6 bases between. The CDR3 loop reads CSARDSFEQYF. Written as DNA, the CDR3 is TGCAGTGCTAGAGATTCATTCGAGCAGTACTTC.

This clonotype was counted at least ten times. The V call is TRBV10-3, the J call TRBJ2-7, with a tentative D call TRBD1 (5 bases). Germline loops: CDR1 ENHRY, CDR2 SYGVKD. The CDR3 loop spans 13 amino acids. V shed 2 bases and J shed 12 bases, with 17 bases lying between them. The CDR3 spells CAISERQWTFVYF. Written as DNA, the CDR3 is TGTGCCATCAGTGAGAGACAGTGGACGTTTGTGTACTTC.

This clonotype was detected a few times. The V call is TRBV2, the J call TRBJ2-3, with 7 bases that match TRBD1. The CDR3 loop spans 19 amino acids. In germline, CDR1 is SNHLY, CDR2 FYNNEI. V lost 2 bases, J lost 1 base, and 15 bases stayed unmatched. CDR3 in DNA: TGTGCCAGCAGTGAACCCCGGACACGACAGGGAGAGGGCACAGATACGCAGTATTTT. As protein: CASSEPRTRQGEGTDTQYF.

V and J are TRBV10-3 and TRBJ2-6; a possible D gene is TRBD1 (6 bases). V dropped 11 bases and J dropped 0 bases, with 11 bases sitting between them. The CDR3 contains 14 residues. CDR1 and CDR2 from the germline V gene are ENHRY and SYGVKD. The CDR3 nucleotides read TGTGCCGGCAGAGGGGGCTCTGGGGCCAACGTCCTGACTTTC. Translating it yields CAGRGGSGANVLTF.

This clonotype was found a few times. The V call is TRBV3-1, the J call TRBJ1-2; D might be TRBD1 (5 bases). V lost 0 bases to trimming and J lost 4 bases, with 9 bases between them. The CDR3 spans 14 residues. The germline gives CDR1 LGHDT, CDR2 YNNKEL (reference sequence). CDR3 bases: TGTGCCAGCAGCCAAGAAGGGACGGTCTATGGCTACACCTTC. Translated, it gives CASSQEGTVYGYTF.

The chain carries TRBV29-1 and TRBJ2-3; D might be TRBD1 (6 bases). V lost 6 bases, J lost 2 bases, and 12 bases lay in between. The germline V gene has CDR1 SQVTM and CDR2 ANQGSEA. The CDR3 has 13 amino acids. The chain's CDR3 is CSVTGSFTDTQYF. Written as DNA, the CDR3 is TGCAGCGTCACAGGGTCCTTCACAGATACGCAGTATTTT.